The clone carrying this T cell receptor beta chain has a count of ten or more. This specimen comes from a study of T-cell reconstitution after alpha-beta-depleted transplantation in children. Construction of the TCRbeta library involved unique molecular identifiers. MiXCR was run by TCRdb on the PCR reads, yielding one entry per CDR3 protein. This table holds 190,000 or so distinct CDR3 sequences, 5.5% to 7% found once. Germline CDR1 is SGHVS and CDR2 is FQNEAQ. The CDR3 runs to 13 residues. V shed 0 bases and J shed 6 bases, with 6 bases lying between them. This sample comprised PBMCs, obtained before TCRalphabeta/CD19-depleted stem cell transplant. J is TRBJ1-5 and V is TRBV7-8; D is unclear. This TCR was recovered from a girl under three years old with combined immunodeficiency, due to receive a stem cell transplant. CDR3 region: CASSLARVQPQHF. CDR3 nucleotide sequence: TGTGCCAGCAGCTTAGCGAGGGTTCAGCCCCAGCATTTT.